Below are 27 T cell receptor beta chains sequenced from a single sample in a study of T cell responses to AZD1222 COVID-19 vaccine. Libraries were prepared by immunoSEQ multiplex PCR; TCRdb keeps only in-frame clonotypes and omits some of them. This sample carries roughly 100,000 clones, 65% to 85% of them seen once, and the ten largest clones take 12% to 15%. Sequencing was performed on peripheral blood, taken 28 days after the second AZD1222 dose. Receptors originate from an adult who received the AZD1222 COVID-19 vaccine.

V gene TRBV28 combines with J gene TRBJ2-7, with D possibly TRBD2 on 5 matching bases. The CDR3 covers 13 residues. Germline CDR1 reads MDHEN; CDR2 reads SYDVKM. The V end was cut by 7 bases, the J end by 6 bases, with 16 bases between. The CDR3 DNA is TGTGCCAGCACCCGGTCGGGGTCCGGCGAGCAGTACTTC. Protein product: CASTRSGSGEQYF.

The chain is built from TRBV3-1 (or the pseudogene TRBV3-2) and TRBJ1-2; D is perhaps TRBD1 (6 bases). Trimming removed 5 bases from V and 2 bases from J, with 9 bases in between. This CDR3 has 13 residues. Germline values: CDR1 LGHDT, CDR2 YNNKEL (reference sequence). Written as DNA, the CDR3 is TGTGCCAGCAGCGGACAGCACAACTATGGCTACACCTTC. It translates to CASSGQHNYGYTF.

The CDR3 sequence: CASRSLAYEQYF. CDR3 DNA: TGTGCCAGCAGGAGCTTGGCCTACGAGCAGTACTTC. The chain is built from TRBV2 and TRBJ2-7; D unclear. Germline V gene lookup returns CDR1 SNHLY and CDR2 FYNNEI. The CDR3 contains 12 residues. V lost 6 bases to trimming and J lost 2 bases, with 8 bases between them.

The chain uses TRBV19 and TRBJ1-1; unclear D gene. The germline V gene has CDR1 LNHDA and CDR2 SQIVND (reference sequence). V lost 6 bases and J 2 bases, leaving 7 bases between the germline ends. The CDR3 is 12 amino acids. CDR3 residues: CASRGSNTEAFF. CDR3 nucleotide sequence: TGTGCCAGTAGGGGGTCCAACACTGAAGCTTTCTTT. The full variable domain, its missing parts supplied by reference TRBV19 and TRBJ1-1, is DGGITQSPKYLFRKEGQNVTLSCEQNLNHDAMYWYRQDPGQGLRLIYYSQIVNDFQKGDIAEGYSVSREKKESFPLTVTSAQKNPTAFYLCASRGSNTEAFFGQGTRLTVV.

This clone was recorded once. This chain joins TRBV9 and TRBJ1-4; D might be TRBD1 (6 bases). The CDR3 extends over 15 amino acids. Germline V lookup: CDR1 SGDLS, CDR2 YYNGEE. The V and J ends lost 3 bases and 3 bases respectively, with 12 bases between them. CDR3 nucleotide sequence: TGTGCCAGCAGCGAAGGGGGGGCGGCTAATGAAAAACTGTTTTTT. It translates to CASSEGGAANEKLFF.

The chain is built from TRBV19 and TRBJ2-3; 9 bases are shared with TRBD1. The CDR3 covers 14 residues. The V segment lost 6 bases and the J segment 3 bases; nucleotides outside the gene matches: 4. Germline V gene data show CDR1 as LNHDA and CDR2 as SQIVND (reference sequence). Written as DNA, the CDR3 is TGTGCCAGTAGGCGGACAGGGGAGACAGATACGCAGTATTTT. Residues: CASRRTGETDTQYF.

CDR3 sequence reads: CASSLENTGELFF. The CDR3 nucleotides read TGTGCCAGCAGCTTAGAGAACACCGGGGAGCTGTTTTTT. The chain uses TRBV7-9 and TRBJ2-2; no definite D call. Per the germline V gene, CDR1 is SEHNR and CDR2 is FQNEAQ (reference sequence). V lost 1 base to trimming and J lost 1 base, with 1 base between them. This CDR3 region has 13 residues.

This chain uses TRBV10-3 with TRBJ2-7, with a tentative D call TRBD2 (6 bases). Trimming shortened V by 0 bases and J by 5 bases, and 14 bases separated the two germline ends. Germline loops: CDR1 ENHRY, CDR2 SYGVKD. This CDR3 spans 15 amino acids. The CDR3 DNA reads TGTGCCATCAGTGAGTCGAAGGTATCGGGGGACGAGCAGTACTTC. It is translated as CAISESKVSGDEQYF.

This clone turned up a few times. This chain connects TRBV3-1 (or the pseudogene TRBV3-2) to TRBJ2-5, with 9 bases that match TRBD1. V was pared by 1 base and J by 1 base, with 1 base of the junction left unmatched. CDR3 length: 15 amino acids. Germline V gene lookup returns CDR1 LGHDT and CDR2 YNNKEL (reference sequence). CDR3 loop: CASSQGGQGQETQYF. The DNA of the CDR3 is TGTGCCAGCAGCCAAGGGGGACAGGGCCAAGAGACCCAGTACTTC.

V gene TRBV12-5 combines with J gene TRBJ1-1; D perhaps matches TRBD1 (6 bases). Germline loops: CDR1 LGHNT, CDR2 FRNRAP. There are 14 residues in the CDR3. Trimming shortened V by 5 bases and J by 1 base, and 11 bases separated the two germline ends. Here the CDR3 DNA reads TGTGCTAGTGGTCAGGGGTCGCCGAACACTGAAGCTTTCTTT. It is translated as CASGQGSPNTEAFF. Complete variable domain (other parts from reference TRBV12-5 and TRBJ1-1): DARVTQTPRHKVTEMGQEVTMRCQPILGHNTVFWYRQTMMQGLELLAYFRNRAPLDDSGMPKDRFSAEMPDATLATLKIQPSEPRDSAVYFCASGQGSPNTEAFFGQGTRLTVV.

The chain is built from TRBV30 and TRBJ1-1, with D possibly matching TRBD1 (5 bases). Germline assignment: CDR1 GTSNPN and CDR2 SVGIG (reference sequence). The CDR3 spans 14 residues. V was cut by 4 bases and J by 4 bases, with 16 bases left in between. The CDR3 nucleotides read TGTGCCTGGAACCGTGGGATCGGGGGCACTGAAGCTTTCTTT. This encodes CAWNRGIGGTEAFF. The full variable domain, its missing parts supplied by reference TRBV30 and TRBJ1-1, is SQTIHQWPATLVQPVGSPLSLECTVEGTSNPNLYWYRQAAGRGLQLLFYSVGIGQISSEVPQNLSASRPQDRQFILSSKKLLLSDSGFYLCAWNRGIGGTEAFFGQGTRLTVV.

The CDR3 coding sequence is TGTGCCATCAGTGAGTCGTTCGGGGATATGCACTATGGCTACACCTTC. This encodes CAISESFGDMHYGYTF. The rearrangement uses TRBV10-3 and TRBJ1-2; the D is unclear. The germline V gene encodes CDR1 ENHRY and CDR2 SYGVKD. V was shortened by 0 bases and J by 3 bases, with 14 bases between the two germline ends. CDR3 size: 16 residues.

V usage is TRBV7-6 and J usage is TRBJ2-1, with 12 bases fitting TRBD2. J was trimmed by 6 bases and V by 5 bases; bases with no gene match: 8. Germline assignment: CDR1 SGHVS and CDR2 FNYEAQ. This CDR3 is 16 amino acids long. CDR3 coding DNA: TGTGCCAGCAGCCCAGCCCGACTAGCGGGGGTCAATGAGCAGTTCTTC. It encodes CASSPARLAGVNEQFF.

This chain connects TRBV14 to TRBJ2-1, with TRBD2 matching 15 bases. With V trimmed by 4 bases and J by 13 bases, 8 bases remained unmatched. The CDR3 has 15 amino acids. CDR1 is SGHDN, CDR2 FVKESK, per germline. CDR3: CASSPLGLAGGNQFF. The CDR3 nucleotides are TGTGCCAGCAGCCCCCTGGGACTAGCGGGGGGAAATCAGTTCTTC.

The count of this clone is one. This chain uses TRBV19 with TRBJ2-1; 8 nucleotides line up with TRBD2. Germline V lookup: CDR1 LNHDA, CDR2 SQIVND (reference sequence). Losses at the gene ends were 3 bases for V and 6 bases for J; bases not matched to a gene: 4. The CDR3 consists of 14 residues. Here the CDR3 reads CASSISGVGNEQFF. CDR3 nucleotide sequence: TGTGCCAGTAGTATTAGCGGGGTAGGCAATGAGCAGTTCTTC. The entire variable domain, with the rest obtained from reference TRBV19 and TRBJ2-1, is as follows: DGGITQSPKYLFRKEGQNVTLSCEQNLNHDAMYWYRQDPGQGLRLIYYSQIVNDFQKGDIAEGYSVSREKKESFPLTVTSAQKNPTAFYLCASSISGVGNEQFFGPGTRLTVL.

The chain is built from TRBV11-2 and TRBJ1-5; D remains unclear. CDR3 size: 13 residues. The germline V gene encodes CDR1 SGHAT and CDR2 FQNNGV. Between the trimmed V and J ends, which lost 2 bases and 7 bases, there was a span of 9 bases. The chain's CDR3 is CASSLQPAQPQHF. CDR3 in DNA: TGTGCCAGCAGCTTACAGCCTGCCCAGCCCCAGCATTTT.

The rearrangement uses TRBV7-2 and TRBJ2-2; D is unclear. The V end was cut by 5 bases, the J end by 6 bases, with 16 bases between. This CDR3 contains 15 residues. Germline V gives CDR1 SGHTA, CDR2 FQGNSA. The DNA of the CDR3 is TGTGCCAGCAGCCCACAGTCCGCGCAATCCGGGGAGCTGTTTTTT. Encoded protein: CASSPQSAQSGELFF.

The chain employs TRBV5-1 and TRBJ1-2; D unresolved. CDR1 is SGHRS, CDR2 YFSETQ, per germline. This CDR3 is 15 amino acids long. Between the trimmed V and J ends, which lost 0 bases and 4 bases, there was a span of 13 bases. The CDR3 DNA sequence: TGCGCCAGCAGCTTGGGGACCGGCGTGAGCTATGGCTACACCTTC. This codes for CASSLGTGVSYGYTF.

The V and J genes are TRBV6-5 and TRBJ1-2; perhaps TRBD1 as D (5 bases). The CDR3 is made up of 14 amino acids. V was trimmed by 0 bases and J by 6 bases, leaving 11 bases between them. Looked up from germline, CDR1 is MNHEY and CDR2 is SVGAGI. In nucleotides, the CDR3 is TGTGCCAGCAGTTACTCGATCAGGGAACATGGCTACACCTTC. This translates into CASSYSIREHGYTF.

In this sample, this clone turned up many times. V and J are TRBV5-1 and TRBJ1-4; maybe TRBD1 (5 bases). Trimming shortened V by 0 bases and J by 0 bases, and 9 bases separated the two germline ends. The CDR3 totals 16 residues. Germline V lookup: CDR1 SGHRS, CDR2 YFSETQ. CDR3 protein: CASSLGTTATNEKLFF. CDR3 DNA sequence: TGCGCCAGCAGCTTGGGGACAACGGCAACTAATGAAAAACTGTTTTTT.

The J gene is TRBJ1-1, the V gene TRBV7-9; D call uncertain. Germline CDR1 and CDR2: SEHNR and FQNEAQ (reference sequence). V was pared by 1 base and J by 5 bases, with 8 bases between. CDR3 length equals 13 residues. The CDR3 here is CASSLDTRTEAFF. The CDR3 nucleotides read TGTGCCAGCAGCTTAGATACGCGGACTGAAGCTTTCTTT.

V usage is TRBV2 and J usage is TRBJ1-1; D gene uncertain. V gave up 3 bases and J gave up 5 bases, with 7 bases separating them. CDR1 is SNHLY and CDR2 is FYNNEI in the germline V gene. This CDR3 comprises 12 residues. CDR3 in DNA: TGTGCCAGCAGTGACCCGAAGACTGAAGCTTTCTTT. This encodes CASSDPKTEAFF.

The chain recombines TRBV7-2 with TRBJ2-1, with a tentative D call TRBD1 (6 bases). The V end was cut by 5 bases, the J end by 0 bases, with 11 bases between. CDR3 length equals 15 residues. CDR1 and CDR2 from the germline V gene are SGHTA and FQGNSA. The CDR3 spells CASSPQGYSYNEQFF. DNA for the CDR3: TGTGCCAGCAGCCCACAGGGCTACTCCTACAATGAGCAGTTCTTC.

V and J are TRBV15 and TRBJ1-4, with TRBD1 matching 7 bases. Unmatched junction bases numbered 7, after V lost 3 bases and J lost 3 bases. In germline, CDR1 is LNHNV, CDR2 YYDKDF (reference sequence). The CDR3 spans 16 residues. CDR3 protein: CATSSDRVRANEKLFF. The CDR3 DNA reads as TGTGCCACCAGCAGCGACAGGGTCAGGGCTAATGAAAAACTGTTTTTT.

The CDR3 loop reads CASSLTGVASGKGDTQYF. The CDR3 bases are TGTGCCAGCAGCTTAACGGGGGTCGCTAGCGGGAAAGGAGATACGCAGTATTTT. The gene calls are TRBV7-3 and TRBJ2-3; 9 bases are shared with TRBD2. Germline V gene data show CDR1 as SGHTA and CDR2 as FQGTGA. The CDR3 runs to 18 residues. V lost 0 bases and J lost 5; bases outside the gene matches: 12.

This rearrangement joins TRBV10-2 to TRBJ2-7; perhaps TRBD2 as D (5 bases). The germline V and J ends were trimmed by 5 bases and 2 bases, with 16 bases remaining between them. CDR1 is WSHSY and CDR2 is SAAADI in the germline V gene. The CDR3 is 15 residues long. The CDR3 loop is CASSTRGSSTYEQYF. The CDR3 coding sequence is TGCGCCAGCAGTACCCGGGGTAGCTCCACCTACGAGCAGTACTTC.

The V and J genes are TRBV5-1 and TRBJ1-5; the D gene is possibly TRBD1 (5 bases). Trimming removed 4 bases from V and 1 base from J, with 12 bases in between. Germline V lookup: CDR1 SGHRS, CDR2 YFSETQ. The CDR3 runs to 15 residues. CDR3 loop: CASSPDGASNQPQHF. The CDR3, as DNA: TGCGCCAGCAGCCCGGACGGGGCGAGCAATCAGCCCCAGCATTTT.